This T cell receptor (beta chain) was retrieved from a study of T cells in Graves' hyperthyroidism and ophthalmopathy. Researchers took RNA transcripts and amplified the TCR beta CDR3 regions from them. First-round RT-PCR with HTBI primers amplified the TCR CDR3 region. TCRdb ran MiXCR on the multiplex PCR reads and lists one entry per CDR3 protein. The table includes some 250,000 distinct CDR3 sequences, 13% to 15% detected once. This CDR3 has 11 amino acids. Between the trimmed V and J ends, which lost 5 bases and 7 bases, there was a span of 6 bases. Germline V CDR1 and CDR2: MNHEY, SMNVEV (reference sequence). This clonotype has at least ten counts.

The clonotype originates from a woman aged 40 to 50 with Graves' hyperthyroidism that later progressed to Graves' ophthalmopathy. V is TRBV27 and J is TRBJ2-1, with D unclear. Sequenced material: blood. The CDR3 reads CASSQWNEQFF. CDR3 DNA: TGTGCCAGCAGTCAATGGAATGAGCAGTTCTTC.